This is a list of T cell receptor beta chains from one sample in a study of blood T cells in healthy people across ages. TCRdb called the 5' RACE reads again in MiXCR, with one record for every CDR3 protein. This sample carries 1.5 million to 2 million distinct CDR3 sequences, roughly two fifths of them seen once, and the ten largest clones take roughly 23%. What was sequenced was blood. These receptors originate from a human donor in good health. Each CDR3 is given with its conserved first and last residue. D genes are given only for firm matches. Size values are once, few and many counts, or a class for expanded clones, and some rows have none.

J gene | clone size | D gene | V gene | CDR3 length | CDR3 DNA | CDR3 protein
TRBJ2-6 | many | NA | TRBV4-1 | 16 | TGCGCCAGCAGCCAAGACCGGGCGACTGGGGCCAACGTCCTGACTTTC | CASSQDRATGANVLTF
TRBJ2-5 | few | TRBD1 | TRBV7-2 | 17 | TGTGCCAGCAGCTTAGAGAGTTCCGCAGGGGGCGTAAAGACCCAGTACTTC | CASSLESSAGGVKTQYF
TRBJ1-1 | NA | TRBD1 | TRBV5-1 | 15 | TGCGCCAGCAGTTCGATACAGGGGGTTGGGGCTGAAGCTTTCTTT | CASSSIQGVGAEAFF
TRBJ1-6 | NA | NA | TRBV20-1 | 13 | TGCAGTGCTAGAGGACAGGTCAATTCACCCCTCCACTTT | CSARGQVNSPLHF
TRBJ1-1 | few | NA | TRBV11-3 | 12 | TGTGCCAGCAGCTGGGGGGACTCAGAAGCTTTCTTT | CASSWGDSEAFF
TRBJ2-7 | NA | NA | TRBV7-2 | 15 | TGTGCCAGCAGCTTAGACGGTCTCTCCTACAATGAGCAGTACTTC | CASSLDGLSYNEQYF
TRBJ2-3 | NA | NA | TRBV20-1 | 14 | TGCAGTGCTAGTAAAACGATTAGCGCAGATACGCAGTATTTT | CSASKTISADTQYF
TRBJ2-4 | NA | NA | TRBV2 | 13 | TGTGCCAGCAGTGCCGAAGCCAAAAACATTCAGTACTTC | CASSAEAKNIQYF
TRBJ1-2 | NA | NA | TRBV6-5 | 12 | TGTGCCAGCAGACATACAGATTATGGCTACACCTTC | CASRHTDYGYTF
TRBJ2-5 | many | NA | TRBV29-1 | 12 | TGCAGCGTTGACGAGGGCGTAGAGACCCAGTACTTC | CSVDEGVETQYF
TRBJ1-2 | NA | NA | TRBV12-3/TRBV12-4 | 13 | TGTGCCAGCAGTTCCTTCCAGTACTATGGCTGCACCTTC | CASSSFQYYGCTF
TRBJ1-2 | few | NA | TRBV4-1 | 14 | TGCGCCAGCAGCCCTGGGCCCACGGTTTATGGCTACACCTTC | CASSPGPTVYGYTF